This is a list of T cell receptor beta chains from one sample in a study of T-cell reconstitution after alpha-beta-depleted transplantation in children. MiXCR was run by TCRdb on the PCR reads, yielding one entry per CDR3 protein. The sample carries about 830,000 distinct CDR3 sequences, about 16% recorded once. The source was PBMCs, mostly from graft donor cells, collected 360 days after TCRalphabeta/CD19-depleted stem cell transplant. These TCRs come from a male patient between 5 and 17 years old who had a stem cell transplant for acute lymphoblastic leukemia, so the T cells may come from the graft donor. Both conserved end residues are part of each CDR3. D genes are given only for firm matches. Clone size is not always given. Where it is, it says once, few, many or a class for expanded clones.

d_call	v_call	clone_size	j_call	cdr3_nt	cdr3_aa
TRBD2	TRBV7-3	.	TRBJ2-4	TGTGCCAGCAGCGGGGGACTAGCGGGCGCGGCTTTAGCCAAAAACATTCAGTACTTC	CASSGGLAGAALAKNIQYF
.	TRBV7-2	many	TRBJ2-7	TGTGCCAGCAGCTTATCTTGGAGCTACGAGCAGTACTTC	CASSLSWSYEQYF
.	TRBV5-5	.	TRBJ1-1	TGTGCCAGCAGCTCACCCCAGGGGCGGTGGACTGAAGCTTTCTTT	CASSSPQGRWTEAFF
TRBD2	TRBV5-1	.	TRBJ2-1	TGCGCCAGCAGCTCTGGACTAGCGGGAGGGCCTAGTGAGCAGTTCTTC	CASSSGLAGGPSEQFF
.	TRBV18	.	TRBJ2-1	TGTGCCAGCTCACTTAGGGCGGCGAACTACAATGAGCAGTTCTTC	CASSLRAANYNEQFF
TRBD2	TRBV7-3	many	TRBJ2-5	TGTGCCAGCAGCTTTGGGCTAGCGGGGTTTGAGACCCAGTACTTC	CASSFGLAGFETQYF
.	TRBV9	few	TRBJ2-1	TGTGCCAGCAGCGTCAGAAATGAGCAGTTCTTC	CASSVRNEQFF
TRBD2	TRBV10-3	few	TRBJ2-3	TGTGCCATCAGTTCTACTAGCGGGAGTGTAGATACGCAGTATTTT	CAISSTSGSVDTQYF
TRBD2	TRBV29-1	few	TRBJ2-2	TGCAGCGTCCGTGGGACTAGCGACGCGAACACCGGGGAGCTGTTTTTT	CSVRGTSDANTGELFF
.	TRBV18	.	TRBJ2-1	TGTGCCAGCTCCCTAGTTCAAGGGGTTTTGGATGAGCAGTTCTTC	CASSLVQGVLDEQFF
.	TRBV4-1	many	TRBJ2-1	TGCGCCAGCAGCCAAGCGTGGCGGAATGAGCAGTTCTTC	CASSQAWRNEQFF
.	TRBV4-3	.	TRBJ1-4	TGCGCCAGCAGCTTTACGTTCCAGACTGAAAAACTGTTTTTT	CASSFTFQTEKLFF
TRBD2	TRBV7-3	few	TRBJ2-2	TGTGCCAGCAGCCGGACTAGCGGGACTACCGGGGAGCTGTTTTTT	CASSRTSGTTGELFF
TRBD2	TRBV12-5	.	TRBJ2-1	TGTGCTAGTGGTTTAGGTCCACTAGCGGGAGAGACTAGGTACAATGAGCAGTTCTTC	CASGLGPLAGETRYNEQFF
.	TRBV20-1	.	TRBJ2-7	TGCAGTGCTTTGAGGGAGGTACGCTCCTACGAGCAGTACTTC	CSALREVRSYEQYF
.	TRBV10-3	few	TRBJ2-3	TGTGCCATCAGTGATGAGCCAGCGCCTAGCACAGATACGCAGTATTTT	CAISDEPAPSTDTQYF
TRBD1	TRBV20-1	few	TRBJ1-1	TGCAGTGCACTTAAGACAGGGAAGACTGAAGCTTTCTTT	CSALKTGKTEAFF
TRBD2	TRBV9	many	TRBJ2-1	TGTGCCAGCAGCGTAGGGCTAGCGGGCTCCTACAATGAGCAGTTCTTC	CASSVGLAGSYNEQFF
TRBD1	TRBV11-2	.	TRBJ1-2	TGTGCCAGCAGTTCGGGACAGGGAAGGGAGGATGGCTACACCTTC	CASSSGQGREDGYTF
.	TRBV12-3/TRBV12-4	few	TRBJ1-1	TGTGCCAGCACCATATACTGGAGTCAGACTGAAGCTTTCTTT	CASTIYWSQTEAFF
.	TRBV11-3	few	TRBJ2-1	TGTGCCAGCAGCTTTTCACGAGCGGGCCTTAATGATGAGCAGTTCTTC	CASSFSRAGLNDEQFF
TRBD2	TRBV5-6	.	TRBJ2-2	TGTGCCAGCAGCTTGCTCCTTATAGCGGGAGGGACCGGGGAGCTGTTTTTT	CASSLLLIAGGTGELFF
.	TRBV7-6	once	TRBJ1-1	TGTGCCAGCAGCTTCCAGGGGCAAACTGAAGCTTTCTTT	CASSFQGQTEAFF